The rows below give T cell receptor beta chains drawn from one sample of a study of PD-L1 blockade in urothelial cancer. Clones were sequenced by immunoSEQ multiplex PCR, and TCRdb holds only the in-frame ones, with some missing. The data hold about 22,000 clones, with 91% observed a single time. This specimen consisted of PBMCs, obtained around atezolizumab (anti-PD-L1) treatment. The origin of the receptors is a woman aged 55-69 years with urothelial cancer. The CDR3 runs from the conserved cysteine through the conserved F or W. D genes are given only for firm matches. Clone size is stated in some rows and not others, as once, few, many or a class when expanded.

>TRBV6-5|.|.|TRBJ2-7
CASKRFTGAYEQYF
TGTGCCAGCAAACGGTTTACGGGGGCCTACGAGCAGTACTTC
>TRBV28|.|TRBD1|TRBJ1-5
CASSLYTGGGQPQHF
TGTGCCAGCAGTTTATACACAGGGGGAGGTCAGCCCCAGCATTTT
>TRBV9|few|TRBD2|TRBJ2-4
CASGPGGSGRFIQYF
TGTGCCAGCGGGCCAGGGGGGAGCGGGAGGTTCATTCAGTACTTC
>TRBV6-6|.|TRBD2|TRBJ2-7
CASSGPGLASYEQYF
TGTGCCAGCAGTGGTCCGGGACTAGCCTCCTACGAGCAGTACTTC
>TRBV4-1|once|.|TRBJ2-7
CASSQETALGYEQYF
TGCGCCAGCAGCCAAGAGACAGCCTTGGGCTACGAGCAGTACTTC
>TRBV7-2|.|TRBD1|TRBJ2-7
CASSSRDRAPYEQYF
TGTGCCAGCAGCTCCCGGGACAGGGCCCCCTACGAGCAGTACTTC
>TRBV7-8|.|.|TRBJ1-2
CASSHGGNYGYTF
TGTGCCAGCAGCCACGGGGGTAACTATGGCTACACCTTC
>TRBV19|.|TRBD2|TRBJ2-3
CADGLAVTDTQYF
TGTGCCGATGGACTAGCGGTCACAGATACGCAGTATTTT
>TRBV29-1|.|TRBD2|TRBJ2-7
CSVAGRSYEQYF
TGCAGCGTTGCCGGGAGGTCCTACGAGCAGTACTTC
>TRBV6-5|.|TRBD2|TRBJ2-7
CASSYSGGNPYEQYF
TGTGCCAGCAGTTACTCGGGAGGGAACCCCTACGAGCAGTACTTC
>TRBV10-1|.|TRBD1|TRBJ2-5
CASSGQGAGTQYF
TGCGCCAGTTCAGGACAGGGGGCCGGGACCCAGTACTTC
>TRBV7-9|once|.|TRBJ2-7
CASSLDSTGNYEQYF
TGTGCCAGCAGCTTAGACTCCACAGGTAACTACGAGCAGTACTTC
>TRBV4-3|.|.|TRBJ2-3
CASSTLPGLTDTQYF
TGCGCCAGCAGCACACTCCCGGGACTGACAGATACGCAGTATTTT
>TRBV7-9|.|.|TRBJ1-3
CASSLGGTRSGNTIYF
TGTGCCAGCAGCTTAGGGGGGACTCGCTCTGGAAACACCATATATTTT
>TRBV6-5|.|TRBD1|TRBJ1-2
CASSPDRDPLWGYTF
TGTGCCAGCAGTCCGGACAGGGACCCCCTTTGGGGCTACACCTTC
>TRBV28|.|TRBD2|TRBJ2-5
CASSTSLEPGLAGGRETQYF
TGTGCCAGCAGCACATCCCTCGAACCGGGACTAGCGGGAGGCAGAGAGACCCAGTACTTC
>TRBV18|.|.|TRBJ2-7
CASSASRSRYEQYF
TGTGCCAGCTCCGCGTCCAGGTCCAGGTACGAGCAGTACTTC
>TRBV7-8|.|.|TRBJ2-3
CASRAGYDTQYF
TGTGCCAGCAGAGCAGGGTACGATACGCAGTATTTT
>TRBV10-2|once|.|TRBJ1-5
CASTPDRNQPQHF
TGCGCCAGCACCCCCGACAGAAATCAGCCCCAGCATTTT
>TRBV6-4|.|TRBD2|TRBJ2-2
CASSAVPLAVGSGELFF
TGTGCCAGCAGTGCCGTCCCTCTAGCGGTCGGGTCCGGGGAGCTGTTTTTT
>TRBV12-5|.|.|TRBJ1-1
CASGPDSEAFF
TGTGCTAGTGGTCCCGACAGTGAAGCTTTCTTT
>TRBV4-2|.|.|TRBJ2-3
CASSPRAISTDTQYF
TGTGCCAGCAGCCCCCGAGCGATTAGTACAGATACGCAGTATTTT